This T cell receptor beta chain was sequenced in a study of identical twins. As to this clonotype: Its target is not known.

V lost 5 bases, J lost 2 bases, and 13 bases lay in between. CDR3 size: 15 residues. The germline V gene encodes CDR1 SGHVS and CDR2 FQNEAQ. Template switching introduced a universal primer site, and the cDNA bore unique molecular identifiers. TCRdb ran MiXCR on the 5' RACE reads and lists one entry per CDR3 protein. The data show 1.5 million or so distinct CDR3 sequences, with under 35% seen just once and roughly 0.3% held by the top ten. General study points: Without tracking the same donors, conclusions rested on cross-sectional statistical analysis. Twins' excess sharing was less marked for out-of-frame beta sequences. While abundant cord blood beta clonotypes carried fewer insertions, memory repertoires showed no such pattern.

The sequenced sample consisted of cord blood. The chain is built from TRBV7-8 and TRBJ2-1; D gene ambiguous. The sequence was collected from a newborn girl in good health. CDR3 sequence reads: CASSRERVAYNEQFF. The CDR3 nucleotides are TGTGCCAGCAGCCGAGAACGAGTTGCCTACAATGAGCAGTTCTTC.